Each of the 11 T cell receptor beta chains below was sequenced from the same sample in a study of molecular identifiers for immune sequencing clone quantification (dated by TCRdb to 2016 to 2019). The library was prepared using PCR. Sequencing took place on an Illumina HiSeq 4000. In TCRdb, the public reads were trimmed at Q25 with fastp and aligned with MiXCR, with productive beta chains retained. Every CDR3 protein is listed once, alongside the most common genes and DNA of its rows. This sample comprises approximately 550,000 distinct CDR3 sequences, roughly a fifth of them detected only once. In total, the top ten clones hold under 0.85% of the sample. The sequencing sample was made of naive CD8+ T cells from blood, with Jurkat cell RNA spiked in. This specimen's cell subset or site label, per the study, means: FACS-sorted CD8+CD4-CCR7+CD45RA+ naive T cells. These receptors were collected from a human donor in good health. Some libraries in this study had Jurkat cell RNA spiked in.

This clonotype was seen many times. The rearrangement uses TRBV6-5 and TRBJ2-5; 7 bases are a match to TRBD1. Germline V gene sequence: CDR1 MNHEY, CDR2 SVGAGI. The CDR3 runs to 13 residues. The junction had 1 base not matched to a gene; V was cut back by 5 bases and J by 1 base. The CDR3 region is CASSGTAQETQYF. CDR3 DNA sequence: TGTGCCAGCAGTGGGACAGCCCAAGAGACCCAGTACTTC.

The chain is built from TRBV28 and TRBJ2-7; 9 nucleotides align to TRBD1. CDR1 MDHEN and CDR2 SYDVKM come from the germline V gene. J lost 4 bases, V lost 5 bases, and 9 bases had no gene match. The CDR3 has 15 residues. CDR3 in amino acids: CASSGRTGAPYEQYF. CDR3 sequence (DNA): TGTGCCAGCAGTGGACGGACAGGGGCCCCTTACGAGCAGTACTTC.

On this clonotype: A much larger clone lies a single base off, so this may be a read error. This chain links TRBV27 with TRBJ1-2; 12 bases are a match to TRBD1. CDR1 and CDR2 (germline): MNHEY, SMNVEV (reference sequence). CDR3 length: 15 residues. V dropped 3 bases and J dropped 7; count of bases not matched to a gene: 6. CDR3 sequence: CASSFGTGGPSGYTF. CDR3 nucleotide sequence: TGTGCCAGCAGTTTTGGGACAGGGGGCCCCTCTGGCTACACCTTC.

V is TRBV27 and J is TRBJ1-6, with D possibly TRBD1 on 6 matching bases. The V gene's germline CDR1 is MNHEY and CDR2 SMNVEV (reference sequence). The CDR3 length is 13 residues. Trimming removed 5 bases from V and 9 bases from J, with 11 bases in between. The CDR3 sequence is CASSHLQGSPLHF. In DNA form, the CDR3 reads TGTGCCAGCAGTCACCTACAGGGTTCACCCCTCCACTTT.

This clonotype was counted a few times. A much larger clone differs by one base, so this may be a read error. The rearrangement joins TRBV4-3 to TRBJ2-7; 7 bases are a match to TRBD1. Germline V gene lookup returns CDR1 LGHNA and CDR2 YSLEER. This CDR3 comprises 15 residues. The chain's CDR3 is CASSQEGQSSYERYF. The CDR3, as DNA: TGCGCCAGCAGCCAAGAGGGACAGAGCTCCTACGAGCGGTACTTC.

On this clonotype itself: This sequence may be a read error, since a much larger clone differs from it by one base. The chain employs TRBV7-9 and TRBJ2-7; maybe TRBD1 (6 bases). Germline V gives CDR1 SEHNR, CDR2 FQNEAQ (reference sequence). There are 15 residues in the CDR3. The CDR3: CAGSTSRDTPLEQYF. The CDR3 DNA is TGTGCCGGCAGTACCTCCCGGGACACACCCCTAGAGCAGTACTTC.

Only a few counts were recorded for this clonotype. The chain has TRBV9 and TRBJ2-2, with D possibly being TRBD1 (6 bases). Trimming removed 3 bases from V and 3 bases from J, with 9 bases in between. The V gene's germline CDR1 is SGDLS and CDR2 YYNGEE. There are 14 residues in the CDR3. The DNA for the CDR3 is TGTGCCAGCAGCGGACGACAGGACACCGGGGAGCTGTTTTTT. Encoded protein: CASSGRQDTGELFF.

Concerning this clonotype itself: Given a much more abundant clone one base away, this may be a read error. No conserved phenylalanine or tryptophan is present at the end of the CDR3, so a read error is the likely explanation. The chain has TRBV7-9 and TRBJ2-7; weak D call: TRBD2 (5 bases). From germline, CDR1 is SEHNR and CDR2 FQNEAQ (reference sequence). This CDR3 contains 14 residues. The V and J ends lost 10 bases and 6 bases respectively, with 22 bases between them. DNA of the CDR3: TGTGCCATGGCGGCAGATCGGCCCGCGGGCGAGCAGTACCTC. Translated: CAMAADRPAGEQYL.

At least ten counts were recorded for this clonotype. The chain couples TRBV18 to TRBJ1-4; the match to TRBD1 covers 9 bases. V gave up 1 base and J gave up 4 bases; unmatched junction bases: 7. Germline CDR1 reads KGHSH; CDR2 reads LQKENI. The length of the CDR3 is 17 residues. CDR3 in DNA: TGTGCCAGCTCACCACTCCAACAGGGGGCTAATAATGAAAAACTGTTTTTT. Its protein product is CASSPLQQGANNEKLFF.

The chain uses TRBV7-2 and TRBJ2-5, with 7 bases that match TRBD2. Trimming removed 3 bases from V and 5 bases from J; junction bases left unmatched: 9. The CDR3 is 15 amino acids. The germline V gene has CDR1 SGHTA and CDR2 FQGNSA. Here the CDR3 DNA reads TGTGCCAGCAGCTTGCTAGGCGGGGGAGTTGAGACCCAGTACTTC. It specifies CASSLLGGGVETQYF.

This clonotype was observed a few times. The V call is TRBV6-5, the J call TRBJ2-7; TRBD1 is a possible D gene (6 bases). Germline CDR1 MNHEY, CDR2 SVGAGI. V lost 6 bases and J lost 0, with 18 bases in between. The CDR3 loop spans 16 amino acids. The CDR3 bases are TGTGCCAGCAGCCACGCCTTAACAGGGAACTCCTACGAGCAGTACTTC. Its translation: CASSHALTGNSYEQYF.